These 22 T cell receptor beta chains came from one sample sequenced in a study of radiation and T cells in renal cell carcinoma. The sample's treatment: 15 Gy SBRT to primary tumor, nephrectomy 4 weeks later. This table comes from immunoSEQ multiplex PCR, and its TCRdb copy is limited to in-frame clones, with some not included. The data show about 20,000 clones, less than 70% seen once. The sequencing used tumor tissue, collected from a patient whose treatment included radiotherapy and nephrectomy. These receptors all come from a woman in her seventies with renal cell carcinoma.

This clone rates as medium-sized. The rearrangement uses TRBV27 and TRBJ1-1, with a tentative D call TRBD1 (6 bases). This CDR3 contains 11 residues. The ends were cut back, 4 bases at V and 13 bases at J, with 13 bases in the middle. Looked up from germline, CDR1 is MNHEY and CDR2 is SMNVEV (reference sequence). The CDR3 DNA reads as TGTGCCAGCAGTTCGACAGGTATGAATTTCTTT. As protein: CASSSTGMNFF.

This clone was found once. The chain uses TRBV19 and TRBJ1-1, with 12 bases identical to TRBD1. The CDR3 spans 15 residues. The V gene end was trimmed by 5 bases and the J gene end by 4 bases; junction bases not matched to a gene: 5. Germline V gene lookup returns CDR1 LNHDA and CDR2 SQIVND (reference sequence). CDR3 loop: CASSPRDRGPTEAFF. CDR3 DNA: TGTGCCAGTAGTCCTAGGGACAGGGGGCCCACTGAAGCTTTCTTT.

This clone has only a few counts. CDR3 DNA sequence: TGTGCCAGCAGTTTACTGACAGGGAGCTCCTATAATTCACCCCTCCACTTT. This encodes CASSLLTGSSYNSPLHF. This rearrangement joins TRBV27 to TRBJ1-6, with 7 nucleotides matching TRBD1. The length of the CDR3 is 17 residues. Looked up from germline, CDR1 is MNHEY and CDR2 is SMNVEV (reference sequence). The junction had 4 bases not matched to a gene; V was cut back by 2 bases and J by 0 bases.

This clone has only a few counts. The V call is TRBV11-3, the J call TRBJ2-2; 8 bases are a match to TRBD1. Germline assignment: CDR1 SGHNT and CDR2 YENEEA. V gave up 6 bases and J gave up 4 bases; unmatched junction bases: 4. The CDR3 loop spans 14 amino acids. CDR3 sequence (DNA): TGTGCCAGCAGGGGACAGGCGGCCACCGGGGAGCTGTTTTTT. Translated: CASRGQAATGELFF.

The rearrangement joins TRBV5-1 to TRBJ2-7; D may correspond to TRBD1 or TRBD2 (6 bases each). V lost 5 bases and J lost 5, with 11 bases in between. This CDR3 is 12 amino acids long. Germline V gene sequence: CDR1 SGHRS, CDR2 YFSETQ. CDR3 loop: CASRGGRNEQYF. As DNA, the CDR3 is TGCGCCAGCAGGGGGGGCAGGAACGAGCAGTACTTC.

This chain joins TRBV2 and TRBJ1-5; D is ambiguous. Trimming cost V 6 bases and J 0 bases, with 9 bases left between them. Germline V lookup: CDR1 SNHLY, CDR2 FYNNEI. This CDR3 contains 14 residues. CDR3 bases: TGTGCCAGCAGGGCCCAGGATAGCAATCAGCCCCAGCATTTT. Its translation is CASRAQDSNQPQHF.

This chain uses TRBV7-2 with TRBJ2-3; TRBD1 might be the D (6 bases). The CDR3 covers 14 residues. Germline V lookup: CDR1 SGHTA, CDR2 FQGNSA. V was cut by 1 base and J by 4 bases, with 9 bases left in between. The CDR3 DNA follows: TGTGCCAGCAGCTTAGGGGGGCCCCCAGATACGCAGTATTTT. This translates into CASSLGGPPDTQYF.

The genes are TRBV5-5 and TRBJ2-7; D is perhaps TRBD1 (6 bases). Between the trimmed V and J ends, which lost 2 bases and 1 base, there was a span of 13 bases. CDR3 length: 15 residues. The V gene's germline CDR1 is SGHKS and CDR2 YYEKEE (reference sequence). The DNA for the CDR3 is TGTGCCAGCAGCTTCCCGGGACATCCGTCCTACGAGCAGTACTTC. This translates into CASSFPGHPSYEQYF.

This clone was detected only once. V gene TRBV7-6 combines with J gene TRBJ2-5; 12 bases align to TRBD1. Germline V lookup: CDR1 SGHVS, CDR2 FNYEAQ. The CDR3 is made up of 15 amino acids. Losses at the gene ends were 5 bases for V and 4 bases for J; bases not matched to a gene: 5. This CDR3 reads CASSTGQGARETQYF. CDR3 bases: TGTGCCAGCAGCACGGGACAGGGGGCGAGAGAGACCCAGTACTTC.

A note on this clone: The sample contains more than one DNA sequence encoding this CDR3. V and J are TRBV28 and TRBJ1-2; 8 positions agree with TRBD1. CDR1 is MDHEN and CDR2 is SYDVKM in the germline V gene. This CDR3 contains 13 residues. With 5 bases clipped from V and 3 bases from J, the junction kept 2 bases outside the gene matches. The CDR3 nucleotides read TGTGCCAGCAGTGAGACAGGGGACTATGGCTACACCTTC. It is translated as CASSETGDYGYTF.

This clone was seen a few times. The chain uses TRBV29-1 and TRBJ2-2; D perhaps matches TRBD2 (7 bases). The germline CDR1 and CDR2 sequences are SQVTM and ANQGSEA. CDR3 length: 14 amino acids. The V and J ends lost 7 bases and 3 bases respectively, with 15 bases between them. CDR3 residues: CSGLGGADTGELFF. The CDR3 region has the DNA TGCAGCGGCCTAGGGGGGGCGGACACCGGGGAGCTGTTTTTT.

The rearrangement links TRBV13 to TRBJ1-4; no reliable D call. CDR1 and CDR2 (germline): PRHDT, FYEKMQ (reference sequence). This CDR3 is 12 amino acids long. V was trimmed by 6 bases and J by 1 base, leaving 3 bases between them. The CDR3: CASRLTNEKLFF. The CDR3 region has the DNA TGTGCCAGCAGACTAACTAATGAAAAACTGTTTTTT. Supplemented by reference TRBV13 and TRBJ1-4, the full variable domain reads AAGVIQSPRHLIKEKRETATLKCYPIPRHDTVYWYQQGPGQDPQFLISFYEKMQSDKGSIPDRFSAQQFSDYHSELNMSSLELGDSALYFCASRLTNEKLFFGSGTQLSVL.

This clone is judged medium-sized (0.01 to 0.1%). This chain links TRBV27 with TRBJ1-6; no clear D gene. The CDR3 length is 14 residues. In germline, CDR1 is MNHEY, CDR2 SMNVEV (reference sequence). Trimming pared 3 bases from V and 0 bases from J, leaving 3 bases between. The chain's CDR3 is CASSFRSYNSPLHF. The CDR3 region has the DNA TGTGCCAGCAGTTTCCGCTCCTATAATTCACCCCTCCACTTT.

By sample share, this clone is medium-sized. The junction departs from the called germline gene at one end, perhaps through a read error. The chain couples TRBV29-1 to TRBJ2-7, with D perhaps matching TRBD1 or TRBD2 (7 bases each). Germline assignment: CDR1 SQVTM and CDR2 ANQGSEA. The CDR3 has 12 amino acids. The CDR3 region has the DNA TGCAGCGTTGAAGATCAGGGGGGGCTCCAGCGCTTC. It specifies CSVEDQGGLQRF.

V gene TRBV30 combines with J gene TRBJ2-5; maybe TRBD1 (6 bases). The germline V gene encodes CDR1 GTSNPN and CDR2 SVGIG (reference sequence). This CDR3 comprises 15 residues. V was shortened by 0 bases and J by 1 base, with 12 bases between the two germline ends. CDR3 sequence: CAWSVVGAGQETQYF. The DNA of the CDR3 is TGTGCCTGGAGTGTAGTGGGGGCGGGCCAAGAGACCCAGTACTTC.

Here the CDR3 reads CASSSRGPYGYTF. The CDR3, as DNA: TGTGCCAGCAGTTCCCGGGGCCCCTATGGCTACACCTTC. The chain links TRBV28 to TRBJ1-2; maybe TRBD1 (5 bases). V was pared by 4 bases and J by 4 bases, with 10 bases between. The CDR3 length is 13 residues. The V gene's germline CDR1 is MDHEN and CDR2 SYDVKM.

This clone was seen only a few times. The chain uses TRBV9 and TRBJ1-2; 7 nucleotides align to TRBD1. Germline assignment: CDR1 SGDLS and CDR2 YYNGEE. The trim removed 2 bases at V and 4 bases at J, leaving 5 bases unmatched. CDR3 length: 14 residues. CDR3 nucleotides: TGTGCCAGCAGCGTGACGACAGGGAGCTATGGCTACACCTTC. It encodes CASSVTTGSYGYTF.

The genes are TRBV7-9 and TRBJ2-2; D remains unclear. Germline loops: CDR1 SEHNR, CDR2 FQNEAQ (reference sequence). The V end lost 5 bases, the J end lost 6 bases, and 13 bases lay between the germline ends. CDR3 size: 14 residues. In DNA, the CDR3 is TGTGCCAGCAGCCGCGGCCCGAATTCCGGGGAGCTGTTTTTT. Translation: CASSRGPNSGELFF.

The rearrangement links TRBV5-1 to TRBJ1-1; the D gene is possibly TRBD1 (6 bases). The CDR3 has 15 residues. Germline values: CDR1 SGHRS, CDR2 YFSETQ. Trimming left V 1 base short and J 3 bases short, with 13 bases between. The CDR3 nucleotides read TGCGCCAGCAGCTTGTTAGGGGGGCGGGACACTGAAGCTTTCTTT. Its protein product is CASSLLGGRDTEAFF.

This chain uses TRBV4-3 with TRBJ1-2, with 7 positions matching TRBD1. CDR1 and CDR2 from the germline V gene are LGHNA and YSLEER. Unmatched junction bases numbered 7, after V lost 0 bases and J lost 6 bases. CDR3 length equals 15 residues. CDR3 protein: CASSQDWNRGDGYTF. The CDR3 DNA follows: TGCGCCAGCAGCCAAGATTGGAACAGGGGAGATGGCTACACCTTC.

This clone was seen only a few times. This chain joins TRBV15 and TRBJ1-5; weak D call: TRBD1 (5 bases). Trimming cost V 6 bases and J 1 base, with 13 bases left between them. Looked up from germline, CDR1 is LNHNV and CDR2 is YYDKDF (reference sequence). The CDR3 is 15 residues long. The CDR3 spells CATRKVGDSNQPQHF. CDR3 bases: TGTGCCACCAGGAAGGTAGGGGACAGCAATCAGCCCCAGCATTTT.

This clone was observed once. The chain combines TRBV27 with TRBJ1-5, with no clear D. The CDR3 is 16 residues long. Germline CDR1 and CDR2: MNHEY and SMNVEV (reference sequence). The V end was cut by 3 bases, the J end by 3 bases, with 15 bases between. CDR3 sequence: CASSFISARPNQPQHF. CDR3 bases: TGTGCCAGCAGTTTCATCTCGGCCAGACCCAATCAGCCCCAGCATTTT.